Below, 18 T cell receptor beta chains from the same sample are listed, as sequenced in a study of T cell responses to AZD1222 COVID-19 vaccine (dated by TCRdb to the early 2020s). Library method: the immunoSEQ multiplex PCR assay. TCRdb mirrors the immuneACCESS table, restricted to in-frame sequences. Some clones are absent from its copies; in checked studies, under half trace to an unresolved V gene, and the reason for the others is unknown. The sample yields about 150,000 clones; 80% to 90% were counted once. The ten largest clonotypes hold about 6.9% of the sample. The time point label here, explained by the study, means: baseline before first vaccination. This specimen consisted of peripheral blood, obtained on day 0 of AZD1222 vaccination. The receptor source for this set is an adult in good health.

This clone was observed once. The chain recombines TRBV6-2 or TRBV6-3 with TRBJ2-3; D gene unclear. CDR3 size: 13 residues. The V end was cut by 5 bases, the J end by 10 bases, with 16 bases between. Germline V gene data show CDR1 as MNHEY and CDR2 as SVGEGT. This chain's CDR3 is CASSPHSMSAQYF. The CDR3 bases are TGTGCCAGCAGTCCCCATTCTATGAGTGCGCAGTATTTT.

The chain joins TRBV15 to TRBJ1-5, with unresolved D. V dropped 0 bases and J dropped 5 bases, with 11 bases sitting between them. Germline CDR1 LNHNV, CDR2 YYDKDF (reference sequence). The CDR3 is 15 residues long. In DNA form, the CDR3 reads TGTGCCACCAGCAGAGATCCCTCGGAGGATCAGCCCCAGCATTTT. Protein sequence: CATSRDPSEDQPQHF.

The V and J genes are TRBV18 and TRBJ1-5; 11 positions agree with TRBD1. Germline assignment: CDR1 KGHSH and CDR2 LQKENI. The trim removed 3 bases at V and 9 bases at J, leaving 7 bases unmatched. This CDR3 spans 15 amino acids. The CDR3 loop reads CASSPGTGGAGPQHF. CDR3 in DNA: TGTGCCAGCTCACCCGGGACAGGGGGAGCGGGGCCCCAGCATTTT.

The rearrangement joins TRBV7-3 to TRBJ1-6; 7 bases are a match to TRBD1. Per germline, CDR1 SGHTA and CDR2 FQGTGA. The CDR3 runs 14 residues. V trimming: 3 bases; J trimming: 6 bases; junction bases outside the gene matches: 2. The CDR3 DNA sequence: TGTGCCAGCAGCTTGGGGGACAGTAATTCACCCCTCCACTTT. Translating gives CASSLGDSNSPLHF.

The V call is TRBV3-1 (or the pseudogene TRBV3-2), the J call TRBJ2-1; 12 bases are shared with TRBD1. Trimming took 6 bases from V and 6 from J; bases not matched to a gene: 6. Germline CDR1 reads LGHDT; CDR2 reads YNNKEL (reference sequence). The length of the CDR3 is 15 residues. CDR3 coding DNA: TGTGCCAGCAGTCCTCGGGGACAGGGGGCCAATGAGCAGTTCTTC. The encoded protein is CASSPRGQGANEQFF.

V and J are TRBV28 and TRBJ1-6; 9 bases are shared with TRBD1. The CDR3 is made up of 13 amino acids. With V trimmed by 6 bases and J by 8 bases, 2 bases remained unmatched. Looked up from germline, CDR1 is MDHEN and CDR2 is SYDVKM. This CDR3 is CASRGQGDSPLHF. The CDR3 DNA follows: TGTGCCAGCAGGGGACAGGGCGATTCACCCCTCCACTTT.

The chain combines TRBV29-1 with TRBJ2-2, with 7 nucleotides matching TRBD2. The CDR3 sequence is 15 residues long. The V gene's germline CDR1 is SQVTM and CDR2 ANQGSEA. The V and J ends lost 5 bases and 1 base, in that order; junction bases with no gene match: 7. In DNA, the CDR3 is TGCAGCGTTCTGGCAGGGAGGGGGAACACCGGGGAGCTGTTTTTT. Translation gives CSVLAGRGNTGELFF.

This sequence joins TRBV3-1 (or the pseudogene TRBV3-2) and TRBJ2-2; TRBD2 might be the D (6 bases). The V end was cut by 1 base, the J end by 5 bases, with 8 bases between. The length of the CDR3 is 14 residues. Germline V CDR1 and CDR2: LGHDT, YNNKEL (reference sequence). DNA of the CDR3: TGTGCCAGCAGCCAAGGTGGGGGGACCGGGGAGCTGTTTTTT. Its translation: CASSQGGGTGELFF.

This clone came up once. V usage is TRBV6-2 or TRBV6-3 and J usage is TRBJ1-5; TRBD1 matches at 9 bases. After removal of 4 bases from V and 2 bases from J, the junction contained 15 bases not matched to a gene. Germline-derived CDR1 and CDR2 are MNHEY and SVGEGT. CDR3 length: 19 residues. The CDR3 nucleotides are TGTGCCAGCAGTTCCCCTCCGAAGACAGGGGGACGGGGCAATCAGCCCCAGCATTTT. Protein product: CASSSPPKTGGRGNQPQHF.

V and J are TRBV7-9 and TRBJ1-4; 7 bases line up with TRBD1. Germline CDR1 and CDR2: SEHNR and FQNEAQ (reference sequence). The CDR3 runs 15 residues. J gave up 5 bases and V 1 base, and 4 bases lay outside the gene matches. CDR3 region: CASSLETGFNEKLFF. The CDR3 DNA sequence: TGTGCCAGCAGCTTAGAGACAGGGTTCAATGAAAAACTGTTTTTT. The full variable domain, in which reference TRBV7-9 and TRBJ1-4 provide the parts outside the CDR3, is DTGVSQNPRHKITKRGQNVTFRCDPISEHNRLYWYRQTLGQGPEFLTYFQNEAQLEKSRLLSDRFSAERPKGSFSTLEIQRTEQGDSAMYLCASSLETGFNEKLFFGSGTQLSVL.

This clone was picked up a small number of times. The chain is built from TRBV6-5 and TRBJ1-6; unclear D gene. This CDR3 is built from 16 residues. Germline V CDR1 and CDR2: MNHEY, SVGAGI. V lost 3 bases and J lost 0, with 9 bases in between. In DNA form, the CDR3 reads TGTGCCAGCAGTTATTTTGGGAGCTCCTATAATTCACCCCTCCACTTT. Translation: CASSYFGSSYNSPLHF.

The chain recombines TRBV25-1 with TRBJ1-2; TRBD1 might be the D (5 bases). Germline V gene lookup returns CDR1 MGHDK and CDR2 SYGVNS. V lost 1 base and J 9 bases, leaving 21 bases between the germline ends. The CDR3 runs 16 residues. CDR3 DNA sequence: TGTGCCAGCAGTGAATTGACCAGGGAGGGATATGAGTGCTACACCTTC. As protein: CASSELTREGYECYTF.

The rearrangement links TRBV5-1 to TRBJ2-3; TRBD2 agrees at 10 bases. J was trimmed by 0 bases and V by 0 bases; bases with no gene match: 1. The CDR3 spans 16 residues. CDR1 is SGHRS, CDR2 YFSETQ, per germline. CDR3 amino acids: CASSLETSGSTDTQYF. The CDR3 bases are TGCGCCAGCAGCTTGGAGACTAGCGGGAGCACAGATACGCAGTATTTT.

The table lists this clone with a few counts. This chain joins TRBV23-1 and TRBJ1-6; TRBD1 matches at 7 bases. TRBV23-1 counts as an open reading frame of uncertain function. V lost 7 bases to trimming and J lost 10 bases; unmatched junction nucleotides: 10. The CDR3 consists of 14 residues. The CDR3 DNA reads TGCGCCAGCAACCAAGGACAGGCGAACTCACCCCTCCACTTT. Translation: CASNQGQANSPLHF.

On this clone: The sample contains more than one DNA sequence encoding this CDR3. V usage is TRBV12-3 or TRBV12-4 and J usage is TRBJ1-2; possibly TRBD1 for D (6 bases). The CDR3 has 13 amino acids. V lost 6 bases and J 0 bases, leaving 8 bases between the germline ends. DNA for the CDR3: TGTGCCAGCAGGACAGGAGCTAACTATGGCTACACCTTC. Translation: CASRTGANYGYTF.

The chain joins TRBV10-3 to TRBJ1-1; TRBD1 matches at 8 bases. Germline V lookup: CDR1 ENHRY, CDR2 SYGVKD. The V segment lost 4 bases and the J segment 5 bases; nucleotides outside the gene matches: 3. The CDR3 spans 13 residues. CDR3 in DNA: TGTGCCATCAGTGTAACAGGGGGAACTGAAGCTTTCTTT. Protein: CAISVTGGTEAFF.

The gene calls are TRBV4-1 and TRBJ1-1; D remains unclear. Germline V CDR1 and CDR2: MGHRA, YSYEKL. The CDR3 length is 17 residues. The V end was cut by 2 bases, the J end by 3 bases, with 19 bases between. CDR3 coding DNA: TGCGCCAGCAGCCAAACTGGTGGTCGGAATGAGGACACTGAAGCTTTCTTT. Translating gives CASSQTGGRNEDTEAFF.

The chain links TRBV6-5 to TRBJ1-5; TRBD1 matches at 8 bases. Germline V gene lookup returns CDR1 MNHEY and CDR2 SVGAGI. Trimming at V came to 8 bases and at J to 5 bases, leaving 2 bases not matched to a gene. The length of the CDR3 is 12 residues. CDR3 nucleotide sequence: TGTGCCAGCGGGACAGGAGATCAGCCCCAGCATTTT. Its protein is CASGTGDQPQHF.